These 19 T cell receptor beta chains were sequenced from one sample in a study of technical replicates of blood from a few donors. TCRdb keeps only in-frame clones here, not all; method: immunoSEQ multiplex PCR. The table lists some 13,000 clones, 79% of them singletons, with approximately 15% in the top ten. Sequences were obtained from PBMCs. Receptor source: a human donor in good health.

This rearrangement joins TRBV5-1 to TRBJ2-6, with 7 bases that match TRBD2. Germline V lookup: CDR1 SGHRS, CDR2 YFSETQ. V shed 0 bases and J 0 bases; nucleotides not matched to a gene: 9. The CDR3 loop spans 19 amino acids. CDR3 protein: CASSLGAARGISGANVLTF. In DNA, the CDR3 is TGCGCCAGCAGCTTGGGGGCAGCGCGGGGGATCTCTGGGGCCAACGTCCTGACTTTC.

This clone was counted only a few times. The chain has TRBV10-3 and TRBJ2-5; D might be TRBD1 (7 bases). The CDR3 consists of 15 residues. With 3 bases removed from V and 5 bases from J, the gap between germline ends came to 16 bases. CDR1 ENHRY and CDR2 SYGVKD come from the germline V gene. CDR3 DNA: TGTGCCATCAGTGAATATTCAGGGGGGAAGGAGACCCAGTACTTC. Its protein product is CAISEYSGGKETQYF.

The chain links TRBV15 to TRBJ2-1; a possible D gene is TRBD2 (6 bases). This CDR3 is 16 amino acids long. Trimming removed 0 bases at V and 8 bases at J, with 17 bases between. Germline V gene lookup returns CDR1 LNHNV and CDR2 YYDKDF (reference sequence). The CDR3 DNA reads as TGTGCCACCAGCAGAGACGGACTACAGCAAGGAGATGAGCAGTTCTTC. It encodes CATSRDGLQQGDEQFF. The whole variable domain, remainder taken from reference TRBV15 and TRBJ2-1, is DAMVIQNPRYQVTQFGKPVTLSCSQTLNHNVMYWYQQKSSQAPKLLFHYYDKDFNNEADTPDNFQSRRPNTSFCFLDIRSPGLGDTAMYLCATSRDGLQQGDEQFFGPGTRLTVL.

This chain connects TRBV2 to TRBJ2-5; tentatively, D is TRBD2 (5 bases). Germline V CDR1 and CDR2: SNHLY, FYNNEI. The CDR3 is 11 residues long. The V gene lost 8 bases and the J gene lost 5 bases, with 9 bases spanning the gap. The CDR3 is CASGSAETQYF. Written as DNA, the CDR3 is TGTGCCAGCGGGAGTGCGGAGACCCAGTACTTC.

The chain is built from TRBV11-2 and TRBJ1-5; TRBD1 might be the D (5 bases). This CDR3 contains 15 residues. CDR1 and CDR2 from the germline V gene are SGHAT and FQNNGV. The ends were cut back, 1 base at V and 3 bases at J, with 10 bases in the middle. The CDR3 loop is CASSLGGGTNQPQHF. DNA of the CDR3: TGTGCCAGCAGCTTAGGGGGCGGGACCAATCAGCCCCAGCATTTT.

The chain uses TRBV15 and TRBJ2-3; 7 bases are shared with TRBD2. This CDR3 is built from 13 residues. Looked up from germline, CDR1 is LNHNV and CDR2 is YYDKDF (reference sequence). With 6 bases clipped from V and 6 bases from J, the junction kept 6 bases outside the gene matches. The CDR3 sequence: CATSSPGGDTQYF. CDR3 DNA: TGTGCCACCAGTTCCCCCGGGGGGGATACGCAGTATTTT.

The V and J genes are TRBV6-5 and TRBJ1-5; a weak D match, TRBD1 (6 bases). V lost 5 bases to trimming and J lost 6 bases, with 11 bases between them. CDR3 length equals 13 residues. Germline V CDR1 and CDR2: MNHEY, SVGAGI. In nucleotides, the CDR3 is TGTGCCAGCAGTCACAGGGTTGGTCAGCCCCAGCATTTT. Its translation: CASSHRVGQPQHF.

V and J are TRBV19 and TRBJ1-2; the D is unclear. With 0 bases removed from V and 5 bases from J, the gap between germline ends came to 13 bases. Germline-derived CDR1 and CDR2 are LNHDA and SQIVND (reference sequence). CDR3 length equals 15 residues. This CDR3 is CASSIDRFFGYGYTF. As DNA, the CDR3 is TGTGCCAGTAGTATAGACAGGTTCTTTGGATATGGCTACACCTTC.

The chain has TRBV9 and TRBJ2-7; 7 positions agree with TRBD1. The germline V gene encodes CDR1 SGDLS and CDR2 YYNGEE. The trim removed 2 bases at V and 5 bases at J, leaving 7 bases unmatched. The CDR3 contains 14 residues. Here the CDR3 DNA reads TGTGCCAGCAGCGTGGGACAGCCGCGGGACGAGCAGTACTTC. Translation: CASSVGQPRDEQYF.

The chain couples TRBV2 to TRBJ2-1; 10 nucleotides align to TRBD2. Germline lookup yields CDR1 SNHLY and CDR2 FYNNEI. This CDR3 comprises 14 residues. With V trimmed by 6 bases and J by 7 bases, 6 bases remained unmatched. In DNA form, the CDR3 reads TGTGCCAGCAGATGGCTAGCGGGAGTTAATGAGCAGTTCTTC. It encodes CASRWLAGVNEQFF.

V and J are TRBV10-1 and TRBJ2-1; D might be TRBD2 (6 bases). This CDR3 is 15 amino acids long. V lost 8 bases to trimming and J lost 6 bases, with 20 bases between them. Germline V lookup: CDR1 WNHNN, CDR2 SYGVQD (reference sequence). The CDR3: CASAPGETAVNEQFF. CDR3 nucleotide sequence: TGCGCCAGCGCCCCGGGAGAAACGGCTGTCAATGAGCAGTTCTTC.

The chain uses TRBV27 and TRBJ1-1; the match to TRBD1 covers 7 bases. Germline CDR1 is MNHEY and CDR2 is SMNVEV (reference sequence). V was clipped by 3 bases and J by 0 bases; unmatched bases: 10. The CDR3 loop spans 17 amino acids. The CDR3 sequence: CASSFLQGWGMNTEAFF. The CDR3 region has the DNA TGTGCCAGCAGTTTCCTACAGGGGTGGGGCATGAACACTGAAGCTTTCTTT.

This clone was seen more than once but under ten times. V usage is TRBV19 and J usage is TRBJ1-5, with D unresolved. The germline V and J ends were trimmed by 6 bases and 4 bases, with 16 bases remaining between them. The germline V gene encodes CDR1 LNHDA and CDR2 SQIVND (reference sequence). The CDR3 consists of 15 residues. The CDR3 sequence: CASSFAIQINQPQHF. The CDR3 DNA reads as TGTGCCAGTAGCTTCGCCATACAAATTAATCAGCCCCAGCATTTT.

The CDR3 nucleotides are TGTGCCAGCTGCCTGCCGAGGACAGGGGGGTCCTACGAGCAGTACTTC. Residues: CASCLPRTGGSYEQYF. The chain carries TRBV28 and TRBJ2-7, with 10 bases lining up with TRBD1. The CDR3 totals 16 residues. Trimming removed 8 bases from V and 1 base from J; junction bases left unmatched: 11. Germline CDR1 reads MDHEN; CDR2 reads SYDVKM.

The CDR3 here is CASSFRDSIDHEQFF. CDR3 nucleotides: TGTGCCAGCAGCTTCCGGGACTCCATTGACCATGAGCAGTTCTTC. The gene calls are TRBV13 and TRBJ2-1; a possible D gene is TRBD2 (6 bases). This CDR3 spans 15 amino acids. The ends were cut back, 3 bases at V and 8 bases at J, with 17 bases in the middle. Looked up from germline, CDR1 is PRHDT and CDR2 is FYEKMQ (reference sequence).

V is TRBV11-3 and J is TRBJ2-3; the D gene is possibly TRBD1 (6 bases). The CDR3 has 16 amino acids. Germline V gene sequence: CDR1 SGHNT, CDR2 YENEEA. Between the trimmed V and J ends, which lost 1 base and 2 bases, there was a span of 13 bases. The CDR3 DNA follows: TGTGCCAGCAGCTTAGGCCGGGACACATTCACAGATACGCAGTATTTT. This codes for CASSLGRDTFTDTQYF.

This chain uses TRBV5-4 with TRBJ2-7, with 9 nucleotides matching TRBD1. CDR1 and CDR2 from the germline V gene are SGHNT and YYREEE (reference sequence). This CDR3 has 14 residues. V dropped 1 base and J dropped 6; count of bases not matched to a gene: 5. The CDR3 sequence: CASSLWDRVTEQYF. CDR3 in DNA: TGTGCCAGCAGCTTGTGGGACAGGGTCACCGAGCAGTACTTC.

V gene TRBV15 combines with J gene TRBJ2-7, with 10 bases lining up with TRBD1. V lost 0 bases, J lost 5 bases, and 7 bases stayed unmatched. The CDR3 has 16 amino acids. Germline loops: CDR1 LNHNV, CDR2 YYDKDF (reference sequence). The CDR3 DNA is TGTGCCACCAGCAGAGACCGGGACAGGGGTTTGGACGAGCAGTACTTC. Translating gives CATSRDRDRGLDEQYF.

The chain recombines TRBV6-5 with TRBJ1-1, with a possible D match to TRBD1 (5 bases). V lost 2 bases to trimming and J lost 11 bases, with 15 bases between them. The CDR3 runs to 13 residues. Per the germline V gene, CDR1 is MNHEY and CDR2 is SVGAGI. The CDR3, as DNA: TGTGCCAGCAGTTACACAGAGGCGGGGCCCGCTTTCTTT. It translates to CASSYTEAGPAFF.